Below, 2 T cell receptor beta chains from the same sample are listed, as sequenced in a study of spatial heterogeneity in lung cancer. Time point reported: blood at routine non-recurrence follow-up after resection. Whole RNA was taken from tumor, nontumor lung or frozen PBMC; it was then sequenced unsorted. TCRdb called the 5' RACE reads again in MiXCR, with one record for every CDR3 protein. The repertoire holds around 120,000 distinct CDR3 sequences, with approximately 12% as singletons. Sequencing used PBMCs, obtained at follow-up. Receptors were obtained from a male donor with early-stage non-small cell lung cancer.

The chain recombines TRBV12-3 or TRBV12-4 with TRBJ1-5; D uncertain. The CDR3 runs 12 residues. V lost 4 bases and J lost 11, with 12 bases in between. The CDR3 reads CASSSPGGSQHF. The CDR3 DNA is TGTGCCAGCAGTTCTCCAGGAGGGTCCCAGCATTTT.

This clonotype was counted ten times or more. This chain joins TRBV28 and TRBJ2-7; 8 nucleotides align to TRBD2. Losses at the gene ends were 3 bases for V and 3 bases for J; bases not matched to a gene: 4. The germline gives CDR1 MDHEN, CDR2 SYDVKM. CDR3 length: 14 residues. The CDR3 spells CASSLRGARYEQYF. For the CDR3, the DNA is TGTGCCAGCAGTTTGCGGGGGGCGCGCTACGAGCAGTACTTC.